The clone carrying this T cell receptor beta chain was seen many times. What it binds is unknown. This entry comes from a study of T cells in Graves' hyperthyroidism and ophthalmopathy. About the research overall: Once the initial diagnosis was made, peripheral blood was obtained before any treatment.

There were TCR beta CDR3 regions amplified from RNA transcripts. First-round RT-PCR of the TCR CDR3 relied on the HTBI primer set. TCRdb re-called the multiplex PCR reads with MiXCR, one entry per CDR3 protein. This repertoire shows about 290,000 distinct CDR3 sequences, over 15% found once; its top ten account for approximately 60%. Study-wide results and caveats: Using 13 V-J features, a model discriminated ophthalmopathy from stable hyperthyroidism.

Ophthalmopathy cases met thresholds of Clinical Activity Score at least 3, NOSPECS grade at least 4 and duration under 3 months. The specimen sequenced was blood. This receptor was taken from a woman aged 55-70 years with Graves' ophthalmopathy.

CDR3 DNA: TGCGCCAGCAGCTTGGCTCGAACGAATGAAAAACTGTTTTTT. This translates into CASSLARTNEKLFF. This chain connects TRBV5-1 to TRBJ1-4, with unresolved D. Germline V CDR1 and CDR2: SGHRS, YFSETQ. The CDR3 spans 14 residues. V dropped 0 bases and J dropped 5 bases, with 8 bases sitting between them.